These T cell receptor beta chains were read from a single sample in a study of shared clonotypes between healthy human individuals. Data came from immunoSEQ multiplex PCR; TCRdb stores just in-frame clones and leaves some out. The sample includes 550,000 to 700,000 clones, around 78% seen only once; the top ten take around 1.8%. Sequenced input: memory CD4+ T cells sorted from blood. These receptors all come from a woman in her 30s in good health. CDR3s include the opening cysteine and the closing phenylalanine or tryptophan. The D gene is left open where the match is weak. Clone size is stated in some rows and not others, as once, few, many or a class when expanded.

j_gene: TRBJ1-4
v_gene: TRBV28
d_gene: .
abundance: .
CDR3aa: CASSITGGNEKLFF
CDR3nt: TGTGCCAGCAGCATCACCGGAGGGAATGAAAAACTGTTTTTT

j_gene: TRBJ2-7
v_gene: TRBV10-2
d_gene: .
abundance: .
CDR3aa: CASGTASYEQYF
CDR3nt: TGCGCCAGCGGGACGGCGTCCTACGAGCAGTACTTC

j_gene: TRBJ1-5
v_gene: TRBV5-1
d_gene: .
abundance: .
CDR3aa: CASSLDSGDQPQHF
CDR3nt: TGCGCCAGCAGCTTGGATTCTGGGGATCAGCCCCAGCATTTT

j_gene: TRBJ2-2
v_gene: TRBV2
d_gene: TRBD1
abundance: .
CDR3aa: CASRTTGTARGTGELFF
CDR3nt: TGTGCCAGCAGGACAACCGGGACAGCACGTGGCACCGGGGAGCTGTTTTTT

j_gene: TRBJ2-7
v_gene: TRBV6-1
d_gene: .
abundance: few
CDR3aa: CASNLDPSSYEQYF
CDR3nt: TGTGCCAGCAACTTGGACCCGTCATCCTACGAGCAGTACTTC

j_gene: TRBJ1-2
v_gene: TRBV30
d_gene: .
abundance: few
CDR3aa: CAWSVSYGYTF
CDR3nt: TGTGCCTGGAGCGTCTCTTATGGCTACACCTTC

j_gene: TRBJ1-5
v_gene: TRBV7-9
d_gene: TRBD1
abundance: .
CDR3aa: CASSKGANSNQPQHF
CDR3nt: TGTGCCAGCAGCAAGGGGGCCAATAGCAATCAGCCCCAGCATTTT

j_gene: TRBJ2-2
v_gene: TRBV5-1
d_gene: .
abundance: .
CDR3aa: CASSPQTGTGELFF
CDR3nt: TGCGCCAGCAGCCCACAGACAGGCACCGGGGAGCTGTTTTTT

j_gene: TRBJ1-4
v_gene: TRBV25-1
d_gene: .
abundance: .
CDR3aa: CASSAPGSLSNEKLFF
CDR3nt: TGTGCCAGCAGTGCGCCTGGAAGCCTCTCTAATGAAAAACTGTTTTTT

j_gene: TRBJ2-7
v_gene: TRBV28
d_gene: TRBD1
abundance: .
CDR3aa: CASSSIGTGPYEQYF
CDR3nt: TGTGCCAGCAGTTCCATCGGGACAGGACCCTACGAGCAGTACTTC

j_gene: TRBJ1-1
v_gene: TRBV4-2
d_gene: .
abundance: .
CDR3aa: CASSQEQGEAFF
CDR3nt: TGTGCCAGCAGCCAAGAACAGGGAGAAGCTTTCTTT

j_gene: TRBJ2-1
v_gene: TRBV10-1
d_gene: .
abundance: .
CDR3aa: CASSESGLPNEQFF
CDR3nt: TGCGCCAGCAGTGAGTCGGGACTTCCCAATGAGCAGTTCTTC

j_gene: TRBJ2-7
v_gene: TRBV5-1
d_gene: .
abundance: many
CDR3aa: CASSLGTAGLEQYF
CDR3nt: TGCGCCAGCAGCTTGGGGACAGCCGGGTTGGAGCAGTACTTC

j_gene: TRBJ2-1
v_gene: TRBV19
d_gene: TRBD1
abundance: .
CDR3aa: CASSIGQGVVHEQFF
CDR3nt: TGTGCCAGTAGTATCGGGCAGGGGGTAGTTCATGAGCAGTTCTTC

j_gene: TRBJ2-7
v_gene: TRBV11-3
d_gene: TRBD2
abundance: .
CDR3aa: CASSLVRGGEQYF
CDR3nt: TGTGCCAGCAGCTTAGTACGGGGGGGCGAGCAGTACTTC

j_gene: TRBJ1-1
v_gene: TRBV7-8
d_gene: TRBD1
abundance: few
CDR3aa: CASSQNRGRNTEAFF
CDR3nt: TGTGCCAGCAGCCAAAACAGGGGACGGAACACTGAAGCTTTCTTT

j_gene: TRBJ2-2
v_gene: TRBV6-4
d_gene: .
abundance: .
CDR3aa: CASSPGQSGTGELFF
CDR3nt: TGTGCCAGCAGCCCAGGGCAGAGTGGTACCGGGGAGCTGTTTTTT

j_gene: TRBJ2-7
v_gene: TRBV28
d_gene: .
abundance: .
CDR3aa: CASSLPPISYEQYF
CDR3nt: TGTGCCAGCAGTTTACCCCCAATCTCCTACGAGCAGTACTTC

j_gene: TRBJ2-1
v_gene: TRBV15
d_gene: .
abundance: .
CDR3aa: CATSTNDPFIFYNEQFF
CDR3nt: TGTGCCACCAGCACCAACGACCCCTTTATCTTCTACAATGAGCAGTTCTTC

j_gene: TRBJ2-1
v_gene: TRBV7-2
d_gene: .
abundance: few
CDR3aa: CASSLASGSSYNEQFF
CDR3nt: TGTGCCAGCAGCTTAGCTAGCGGCTCCTCCTACAATGAGCAGTTCTTC

j_gene: TRBJ2-7
v_gene: TRBV2
d_gene: .
abundance: .
CDR3aa: CASSYTYEQYF
CDR3nt: TGTGCCAGCAGTTATACCTACGAGCAGTACTTC

j_gene: TRBJ1-5
v_gene: TRBV6-5
d_gene: .
abundance: .
CDR3aa: CASSPGTSDQPQHF
CDR3nt: TGTGCCAGCAGTCCCGGGACGTCAGATCAGCCCCAGCATTTT

j_gene: TRBJ2-7
v_gene: TRBV5-1
d_gene: .
abundance: .
CDR3aa: CASSLEWGPSDEQYF
CDR3nt: TGCGCCAGCAGCTTGGAATGGGGGCCCTCGGACGAGCAGTACTTC

j_gene: TRBJ2-3
v_gene: TRBV28
d_gene: TRBD1
abundance: .
CDR3aa: CAIGGRRSSTDTQYF
CDR3nt: TGTGCCATAGGGGGCAGGAGATCTAGCACAGATACGCAGTATTTT

j_gene: TRBJ1-1
v_gene: TRBV6-5
d_gene: TRBD1
abundance: .
CDR3aa: CASSYLTGAEAFF
CDR3nt: TGTGCCAGCAGTTACTTGACAGGGGCTGAAGCTTTCTTT

j_gene: TRBJ1-5
v_gene: TRBV7-9
d_gene: TRBD1
abundance: .
CDR3aa: CASSSTQGGGNQPQHF
CDR3nt: TGTGCCAGCAGCTCAACGCAGGGGGGCGGCAATCAGCCCCAGCATTTT

j_gene: TRBJ2-1
v_gene: TRBV4-1
d_gene: .
abundance: .
CDR3aa: CASSPILPSYNEQFF
CDR3nt: TGCGCCAGCAGCCCGATCCTCCCCTCCTACAATGAGCAGTTCTTC

j_gene: TRBJ2-3
v_gene: TRBV7-9
d_gene: TRBD2
abundance: .
CDR3aa: CASSPSLRREAISTDTQYF
CDR3nt: TGTGCCAGCAGCCCCAGCTTACGGCGGGAGGCTATAAGCACAGATACGCAGTATTTT

j_gene: TRBJ1-1
v_gene: TRBV5-1
d_gene: TRBD1
abundance: .
CDR3aa: CASSLTTGANTEAFF
CDR3nt: TGCGCCAGCAGCTTGACTACAGGGGCGAACACTGAAGCTTTCTTT

j_gene: TRBJ1-5
v_gene: TRBV7-7
d_gene: .
abundance: .
CDR3aa: CASSLMCCRWALGSQPQHF
CDR3nt: TGTGCCAGCAGCTTGATGTGTTGTCGCTGGGCCCTGGGGAGTCAGCCCCAGCATTTT

j_gene: TRBJ1-1
v_gene: TRBV6-5
d_gene: .
abundance: .
CDR3aa: CASSYGRGVTEAFF
CDR3nt: TGTGCCAGCAGTTACGGCAGGGGTGTCACTGAAGCTTTCTTT

j_gene: TRBJ2-5
v_gene: TRBV30
d_gene: .
abundance: once
CDR3aa: CAWSFGELETQYF
CDR3nt: TGTGCCTGGTCCTTCGGTGAGTTGGAGACCCAGTACTTC

j_gene: TRBJ2-3
v_gene: TRBV2
d_gene: TRBD2
abundance: .
CDR3aa: CASGLAGEKTDTQYF
CDR3nt: TGTGCCAGCGGTTTAGCGGGAGAAAAAACAGATACGCAGTATTTT

j_gene: TRBJ2-2
v_gene: TRBV5-1
d_gene: TRBD1
abundance: .
CDR3aa: CASSLGTGGTGELFF
CDR3nt: TGCGCCAGCAGCTTAGGGACAGGCGGCACCGGGGAGCTGTTTTTT

j_gene: TRBJ1-5
v_gene: TRBV27
d_gene: .
abundance: .
CDR3aa: CASSGVKRPADQPQHF
CDR3nt: TGTGCCAGCAGTGGGGTGAAACGGCCAGCAGATCAGCCCCAGCATTTT

j_gene: TRBJ1-3
v_gene: TRBV18
d_gene: TRBD1
abundance: .
CDR3aa: CASSPTGTGGYGNTIYF
CDR3nt: TGTGCCAGCTCACCGACTGGGACAGGGGGCTACGGAAACACCATATATTTT

j_gene: TRBJ2-1
v_gene: TRBV18
d_gene: TRBD2
abundance: .
CDR3aa: CASSPGLAGDNEQFF
CDR3nt: TGTGCCAGCTCACCGGGACTAGCGGGAGATAATGAGCAGTTCTTC

j_gene: TRBJ2-7
v_gene: TRBV29-1
d_gene: TRBD2
abundance: .
CDR3aa: CSVEGLANSYEQYF
CDR3nt: TGCAGCGTGGAGGGACTAGCGAATTCCTACGAGCAGTACTTC

j_gene: TRBJ1-1
v_gene: TRBV18
d_gene: .
abundance: .
CDR3aa: CASSPGQDTEAFF
CDR3nt: TGTGCCAGCTCACCGGGACAAGACACTGAAGCTTTCTTT

j_gene: TRBJ1-4
v_gene: TRBV4-1
d_gene: TRBD1
abundance: few
CDR3aa: CASSRGQWGEKLFF
CDR3nt: TGCGCCAGCAGCCGGGGACAGTGGGGGGAAAAACTGTTTTTT

j_gene: TRBJ2-7
v_gene: TRBV28
d_gene: .
abundance: .
CDR3aa: CASSSGGVHEQYF
CDR3nt: TGTGCCAGCAGTTCAGGGGGGGTCCACGAGCAGTACTTC

j_gene: TRBJ2-2
v_gene: TRBV29-1
d_gene: .
abundance: few
CDR3aa: CSAEGGLGTGELFF
CDR3nt: TGCAGCGCGGAAGGGGGACTGGGCACCGGGGAGCTGTTTTTT

j_gene: TRBJ2-7
v_gene: TRBV30
d_gene: TRBD1
abundance: .
CDR3aa: CAAGQALAYEQYF
CDR3nt: TGTGCCGCGGGACAGGCGCTGGCCTACGAGCAGTACTTC

j_gene: TRBJ2-1
v_gene: TRBV28
d_gene: TRBD1
abundance: .
CDR3aa: CASRGQAAGEQFF
CDR3nt: TGTGCCAGCAGAGGACAGGCCGCCGGTGAGCAGTTCTTC

j_gene: TRBJ1-1
v_gene: TRBV2
d_gene: TRBD1
abundance: .
CDR3aa: CASSGPYDRVSLNTEAFF
CDR3nt: TGTGCCAGCAGCGGCCCCTACGACAGGGTATCATTGAACACTGAAGCTTTCTTT

j_gene: TRBJ2-1
v_gene: TRBV19
d_gene: .
abundance: few
CDR3aa: CASSIGLLANEQFF
CDR3nt: TGTGCCAGTAGTATAGGGCTGTTGGCTAATGAGCAGTTCTTC

j_gene: TRBJ2-2
v_gene: TRBV5-1
d_gene: .
abundance: .
CDR3aa: CASSPSLTSARELFF
CDR3nt: TGCGCCAGCAGCCCCAGCCTGACATCCGCCCGGGAGCTGTTTTTT

j_gene: TRBJ1-2
v_gene: TRBV28
d_gene: .
abundance: .
CDR3aa: CASSSPGRGGYTF
CDR3nt: TGTGCCAGCAGTTCTCCGGGACGGGGCGGCTACACCTTC

j_gene: TRBJ2-3
v_gene: TRBV5-5
d_gene: .
abundance: .
CDR3aa: CASSYRDLTDTQYF
CDR3nt: TGTGCCAGCAGCTACCGGGACCTCACAGATACGCAGTATTTT

j_gene: TRBJ1-5
v_gene: TRBV28
d_gene: TRBD1
abundance: .
CDR3aa: CASSPGTGDNQPQHF
CDR3nt: TGTGCCAGCAGTCCAGGGACAGGGGACAATCAGCCCCAGCATTTT

j_gene: TRBJ2-5
v_gene: TRBV10-3
d_gene: .
abundance: few
CDR3aa: CATRTGRDQETQYF
CDR3nt: TGTGCCACCCGGACGGGTCGGGACCAAGAGACCCAGTACTTC